This TCR beta chain was sequenced in a study of T cell changes during pregnancy in multiple sclerosis. Libraries were prepared by immunoSEQ multiplex PCR; TCRdb keeps only in-frame clonotypes and omits some of them. The sample includes about 47,000 clones, 85% to 95% of them seen just once. This CDR3 spans 15 amino acids. V was shortened by 1 base and J by 1 base, with 10 bases between the two germline ends. CDR1 and CDR2 (germline): SGHTA, FQGNSA. The receptor's source is a female donor with multiple sclerosis, enrolled in a pregnancy study. This specimen consisted of peripheral blood, obtained in the second trimester of pregnancy. J is TRBJ1-1 and V is TRBV7-2; D is uncertain. As DNA, the CDR3 is TGTGCCAGCAGCTTAGATCCAGGAACGAACACTGAAGCTTTCTTT. It translates to CASSLDPGTNTEAFF.